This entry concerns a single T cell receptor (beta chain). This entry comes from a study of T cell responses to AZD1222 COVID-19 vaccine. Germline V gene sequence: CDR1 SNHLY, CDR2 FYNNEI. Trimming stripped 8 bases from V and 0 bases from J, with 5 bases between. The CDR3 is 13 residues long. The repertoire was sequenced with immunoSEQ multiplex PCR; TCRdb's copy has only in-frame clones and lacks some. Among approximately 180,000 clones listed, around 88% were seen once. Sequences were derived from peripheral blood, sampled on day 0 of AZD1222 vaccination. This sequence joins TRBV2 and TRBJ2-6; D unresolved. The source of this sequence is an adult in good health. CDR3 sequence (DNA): TGTGCCAGCTGGGACTCTGGGGCCAACGTCCTGACTTTC. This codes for CASWDSGANVLTF. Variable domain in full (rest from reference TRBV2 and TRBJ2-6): EPEVTQTPSHQVTQMGQEVILRCVPISNHLYFYWYRQILGQKVEFLVSFYNNEISEKSEIFDDQFSVERPDGSNFTLKIRSTKLEDSAMYFCASWDSGANVLTFGAGSRLTVL.